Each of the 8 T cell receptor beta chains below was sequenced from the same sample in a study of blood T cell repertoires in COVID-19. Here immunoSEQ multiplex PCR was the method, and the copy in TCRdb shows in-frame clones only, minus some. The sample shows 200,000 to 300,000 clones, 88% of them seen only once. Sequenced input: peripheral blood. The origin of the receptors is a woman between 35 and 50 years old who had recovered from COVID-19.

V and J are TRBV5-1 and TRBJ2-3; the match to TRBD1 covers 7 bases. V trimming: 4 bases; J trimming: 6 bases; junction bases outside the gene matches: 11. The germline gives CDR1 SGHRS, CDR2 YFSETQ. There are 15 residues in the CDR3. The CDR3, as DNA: TGCGCCAGCAGCCCCCAGGGGGAGAGGGTCGATACGCAGTATTTT. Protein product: CASSPQGERVDTQYF.

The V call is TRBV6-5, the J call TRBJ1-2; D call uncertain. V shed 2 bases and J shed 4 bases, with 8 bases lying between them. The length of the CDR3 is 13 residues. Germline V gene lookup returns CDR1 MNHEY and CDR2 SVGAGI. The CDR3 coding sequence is TGTGCCAGCAGTTACGGCAGGTCCTATGGCTACACCTTC. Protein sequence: CASSYGRSYGYTF.

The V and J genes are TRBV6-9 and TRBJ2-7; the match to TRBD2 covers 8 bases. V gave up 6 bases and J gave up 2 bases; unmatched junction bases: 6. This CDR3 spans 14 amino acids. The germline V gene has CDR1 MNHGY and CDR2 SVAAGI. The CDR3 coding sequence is TGTGCCAGCAGGTGGCGGGAGGCCCCCTACGAGCAGTACTTC. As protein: CASRWREAPYEQYF.

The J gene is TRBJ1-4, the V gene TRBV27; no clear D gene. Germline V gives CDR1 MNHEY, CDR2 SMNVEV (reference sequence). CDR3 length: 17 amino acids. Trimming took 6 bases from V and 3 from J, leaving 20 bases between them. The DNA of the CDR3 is TGTGCCAGCAGCCCCACAGATCTGTTGGGAGCTAATGAAAAACTGTTTTTT. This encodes CASSPTDLLGANEKLFF.

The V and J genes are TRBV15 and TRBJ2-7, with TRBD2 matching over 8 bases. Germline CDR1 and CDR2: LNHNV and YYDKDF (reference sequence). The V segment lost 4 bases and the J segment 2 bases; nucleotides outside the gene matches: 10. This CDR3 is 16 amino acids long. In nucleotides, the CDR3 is TGTGCCACCAGCACCCCCGTCGGGACTAGAGCCTACGAGCAGTACGTC. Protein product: CATSTPVGTRAYEQYV.

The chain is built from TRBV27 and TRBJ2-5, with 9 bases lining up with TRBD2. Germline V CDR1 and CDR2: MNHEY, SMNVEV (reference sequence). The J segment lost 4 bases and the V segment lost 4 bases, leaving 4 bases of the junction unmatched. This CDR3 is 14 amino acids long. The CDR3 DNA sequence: TGTGCCAGCAGTTCAGCGGGAGGAGGAGAGACCCAGTACTTC. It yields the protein CASSSAGGGETQYF.

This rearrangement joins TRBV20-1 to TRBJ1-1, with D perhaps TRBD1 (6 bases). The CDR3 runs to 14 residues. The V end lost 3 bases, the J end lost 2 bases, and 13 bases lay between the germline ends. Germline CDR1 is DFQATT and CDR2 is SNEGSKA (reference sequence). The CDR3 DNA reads TGCAGTGCTAGTTTGGGACAAACTAACACTGAAGCTTTCTTT. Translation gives CSASLGQTNTEAFF.

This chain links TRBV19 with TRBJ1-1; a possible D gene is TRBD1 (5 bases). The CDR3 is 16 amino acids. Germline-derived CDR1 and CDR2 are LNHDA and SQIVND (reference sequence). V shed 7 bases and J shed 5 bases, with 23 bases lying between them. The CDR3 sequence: CASNQEGIGGWTEAFF. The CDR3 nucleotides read TGTGCCAGTAACCAGGAGGGGATCGGTGGTTGGACTGAAGCTTTCTTT.